The 29 T cell receptor beta chains given below trace back to one sample, sequenced in a study of cytomegalovirus exposure and HLA in healthy donors. Use of 60 Vbeta and 13 Jbeta primers characterized the PCR. Only in-frame clones appear in the TCRdb table, and some are missing; sequencing was by immunoSEQ multiplex PCR. The table has about 170,000 clones, approximately 67% seen once. Input material: PBMCs. The receptors come from a man in his forties in good health and CMV-seronegative.

This clone was seen only a few times. The chain has TRBV6-6 and TRBJ2-1, with 7 bases matching TRBD1. J was trimmed by 8 bases and V by 6 bases; bases with no gene match: 10. Germline CDR1 is MNHNY and CDR2 is SVGAGI (reference sequence). CDR3 length: 14 amino acids. DNA for the CDR3: TGTGCCAGCAGGATAGGGGGCTTGGTTGATGAGCAGTTCTTC. It yields the protein CASRIGGLVDEQFF.

The sample holds a few counts of this clone. This chain joins TRBV5-4 and TRBJ1-6; TRBD1 is a possible D gene (6 bases). The V end was cut by 0 bases, the J end by 8 bases, with 12 bases between. This CDR3 comprises 15 residues. CDR1 is SGHNT, CDR2 YYREEE, per germline (reference sequence). The CDR3 region is CASSLGGGLDSPLHF. CDR3 nucleotides: TGTGCCAGCAGCTTGGGAGGGGGTCTAGATTCACCCCTCCACTTT.

The gene calls are TRBV11-2 and TRBJ2-7; D might be TRBD1 (5 bases). The CDR3 length is 15 residues. The V end lost 1 base, the J end lost 2 bases, and 12 bases lay between the germline ends. Germline CDR1 and CDR2: SGHAT and FQNNGV. The CDR3 sequence is CASSLGTGKTYEQYF. Written as DNA, the CDR3 is TGTGCCAGCAGCTTAGGAACAGGAAAAACCTACGAGCAGTACTTC.

This clone was seen a few times. The rearrangement joins TRBV5-6 to TRBJ1-2; D perhaps matches TRBD1 (5 bases). Trimming stripped 3 bases from V and 0 bases from J, with 12 bases between. CDR1 is SGHDT and CDR2 is YYEEEE in the germline V gene. This CDR3 comprises 15 residues. The CDR3 is CASSSREGTNYGYTF. CDR3 DNA: TGTGCCAGCAGCTCCAGGGAGGGAACTAACTATGGCTACACCTTC.

The chain uses TRBV10-1 and TRBJ2-7, with TRBD1 matching over 10 bases. The V gene end was trimmed by 6 bases and the J gene end by 0 bases; junction bases not matched to a gene: 8. This CDR3 is 16 amino acids long. CDR1 is WNHNN, CDR2 SYGVQD, per germline (reference sequence). In DNA form, the CDR3 reads TGCGCCAGCAGGGGACAGGGGATGTACCCCTCCTACGAGCAGTACTTC. Protein: CASRGQGMYPSYEQYF.

The J gene is TRBJ2-7, the V gene TRBV14; 8 bases match TRBD1. Trimming cost V 4 bases and J 1 base; bases outside gene matches: 3. Germline V CDR1 and CDR2: SGHDN, FVKESK. The length of the CDR3 is 14 residues. As DNA, the CDR3 is TGTGCCAGCAGCCGCAGGGGGCTTTCCTACGAGCAGTACTTC. The encoded protein is CASSRRGLSYEQYF.

This clone was counted a few times. The rearrangement uses TRBV7-9 and TRBJ2-7; possible D gene TRBD1, 6 bases. Germline V gives CDR1 SEHNR, CDR2 FQNEAQ (reference sequence). The CDR3 sequence is 13 residues long. Trimming left V 2 bases short and J 5 bases short, with 10 bases between. The CDR3 DNA follows: TGTGCCAGCAGCTTAAGCAGGGGCCACGAGCAGTACTTC. Translated: CASSLSRGHEQYF.

The chain is built from TRBV7-9 and TRBJ2-5; possible D gene TRBD1, 5 bases. The germline V gene has CDR1 SEHNR and CDR2 FQNEAQ (reference sequence). This CDR3 comprises 14 residues. V shed 3 bases and J shed 2 bases, with 10 bases lying between them. In DNA, the CDR3 is TGTGCCAGCAGCTTGACGCAGGGTCAAGAGACCCAGTACTTC. Translating gives CASSLTQGQETQYF.

Details on this clone: At one of its ends the junction is not consistent with the germline gene, which may arise from a read error. The chain carries TRBV7-9 and TRBJ1-1; D is undetermined. There are 12 residues in the CDR3. Germline-derived CDR1 and CDR2 are SEHNR and FQNEAQ (reference sequence). The CDR3 DNA sequence: TGTTCCAGCAGCTTCGGCACGGGTGAAGCTTTCTTT. This codes for CSSSFGTGEAFF.

In this sample, this clone turned up a few times. This chain joins TRBV30 and TRBJ1-1; D perhaps matches TRBD1 (6 bases). Germline assignment: CDR1 GTSNPN and CDR2 SVGIG (reference sequence). This CDR3 is 16 amino acids long. V was trimmed by 3 bases and J by 8 bases, leaving 25 bases between them. The CDR3 nucleotides read TGTGCCTGGAGGTCCGGGACAAACGGCCAAAGAGGAGAAGCTTTCTTT. It codes for CAWRSGTNGQRGEAFF.

V is TRBV5-8 and J is TRBJ2-1, with 7 bases that match TRBD1. J lost 1 base, V lost 2 bases, and 3 bases had no gene match. The CDR3 has 15 amino acids. The germline V gene encodes CDR1 SGHTS and CDR2 YDEGEE. CDR3: CASSFRGQSYNEQFF. CDR3 nucleotides: TGTGCCAGCAGCTTCAGGGGACAGTCCTACAATGAGCAGTTCTTC.

The V and J genes are TRBV5-6 and TRBJ2-3; TRBD1 aligns across 8 bases. V trimming: 2 bases; J trimming: 1 base; junction bases outside the gene matches: 9. CDR1 is SGHDT, CDR2 YYEEEE, per germline. This CDR3 region has 17 residues. CDR3 DNA sequence: TGTGCCAGCAGCTTATCGACCGGGACAGGTGGCACAGATACGCAGTATTTT. Residues: CASSLSTGTGGTDTQYF.

The chain joins TRBV29-1 to TRBJ1-1; D remains ambiguous. Trimming cost V 5 bases and J 1 base, with 5 bases left between them. Germline CDR1 reads SQVTM; CDR2 reads ANQGSEA. This CDR3 comprises 11 residues. The CDR3 bases are TGCAGCGTTTCCAGGAACACTGAAGCTTTCTTT. It encodes CSVSRNTEAFF.

V gene TRBV13 combines with J gene TRBJ2-3, with TRBD2 matching 13 bases. J gave up 5 bases and V 2 bases, and 16 bases lay outside the gene matches. There are 20 residues in the CDR3. Germline loops: CDR1 PRHDT, CDR2 FYEKMQ (reference sequence). CDR3 protein: CASSLSRHVLAGGPIDTQYF. As DNA, the CDR3 is TGTGCCAGCAGCTTAAGCCGACACGTACTAGCGGGGGGGCCTATAGATACGCAGTATTTT.

This clone was picked up a small number of times. The chain has TRBV7-8 and TRBJ2-7, with 7 nucleotides matching TRBD1. The ends lost 5 bases at V and 4 bases at J; junction bases unmatched: 11. The CDR3 sequence is 15 residues long. Germline CDR1 is SGHVS and CDR2 is FQNEAQ. The chain's CDR3 is CASSPLTGLGYEQYF. In DNA form, the CDR3 reads TGTGCCAGCAGCCCACTGACAGGGCTTGGGTACGAGCAGTACTTC.

V and J are TRBV7-9 and TRBJ1-5; D is ambiguous. Germline lookup yields CDR1 SEHNR and CDR2 FQNEAQ (reference sequence). V lost 4 bases and J 0 bases, leaving 10 bases between the germline ends. The CDR3 is 15 amino acids. CDR3 sequence reads: CASSSTGYSNQPQHF. In DNA form, the CDR3 reads TGTGCCAGCAGCTCCACGGGATATAGCAATCAGCCCCAGCATTTT.

Comments on this clone: At one end, the junction sequence differs from germline, possibly due to a read error. Other nucleotide sequences in the sample specify the same CDR3. The gene calls are TRBV30 and TRBJ1-2; TRBD1 matches 7 bases. Germline V lookup: CDR1 GTSNPN, CDR2 SVGIG (reference sequence). This CDR3 region has 14 residues. CDR3: CAWSFRQGDYGYTF. In DNA form, the CDR3 reads TGTGCCTGGAGTTTCCGACAGGGAGACTATGGCTACACCTTT.

This clone was recorded only once. The chain links TRBV9 to TRBJ2-3; D possibly corresponds to TRBD1 (5 bases). The germline V gene has CDR1 SGDLS and CDR2 YYNGEE. This CDR3 spans 14 amino acids. The V gene lost 4 bases and the J gene lost 2 bases, with 11 bases spanning the gap. The chain's CDR3 is CASSSRQSTDTQYF. CDR3 coding DNA: TGTGCCAGCAGCTCTCGACAGTCCACAGATACGCAGTATTTT.

The rearrangement uses TRBV5-1 and TRBJ2-1, with TRBD2 matching over 9 bases. Germline values: CDR1 SGHRS, CDR2 YFSETQ. The CDR3 totals 16 residues. The V gene end was trimmed by 5 bases and the J gene end by 7 bases; junction bases not matched to a gene: 13. The DNA for the CDR3 is TGCGCCAGCAGGTCCGGGGAAGAGCGGGGGGTTAATGAGCAGTTCTTC. Its protein is CASRSGEERGVNEQFF.

The CDR3 DNA reads as TGTGCCAGCAGCTTAGTGCAGGGGGCAGACACTGAAGCTTTCTTT. Translation: CASSLVQGADTEAFF. The chain is built from TRBV7-2 and TRBJ1-1; 8 nucleotides line up with TRBD1. CDR3 length equals 15 residues. Trimming at V came to 1 base and at J to 3 bases, leaving 4 bases not matched to a gene. Germline lookup yields CDR1 SGHTA and CDR2 FQGNSA.

This clone was seen a few times. The chain is built from TRBV5-5 and TRBJ2-5; 9 positions match TRBD2. V was pared by 4 bases and J by 2 bases, with 3 bases of the junction left unmatched. This CDR3 spans 14 amino acids. Germline loops: CDR1 SGHKS, CDR2 YYEKEE (reference sequence). DNA of the CDR3: TGTGCCAGCAGCACGGGACTAGCTCAAGAGACCCAGTACTTC. This codes for CASSTGLAQETQYF.

The chain employs TRBV9 and TRBJ2-6, with D tentatively TRBD1 (6 bases). Trimming pared 0 bases from V and 0 bases from J, leaving 10 bases between. The germline CDR1 and CDR2 sequences are SGDLS and YYNGEE. This CDR3 is built from 17 residues. As DNA, the CDR3 is TGTGCCAGCAGCGTAGGAAGGGGGACCTCTGGGGCCAACGTCCTGACTTTC. Translated, it gives CASSVGRGTSGANVLTF. The entire variable domain, with the rest obtained from reference TRBV9 and TRBJ2-6, is as follows: DSGVTQTPKHLITATGQRVTLRCSPRSGDLSVYWYQQSLDQGLQFLIQYYNGEERAKGNILERFSAQQFPDLHSELNLSSLELGDSALYFCASSVGRGTSGANVLTFGAGSRLTVL.

This clone was detected once. This rearrangement joins TRBV12-1 to TRBJ2-3; TRBD2 is taken as the D call from the table, unchecked against the DNA. TRBV12-1 is a recognized pseudogene. This CDR3 has 18 residues. The CDR3 loop reads CASSFVAGGPVSTDTQYF. CDR3 DNA: TGTGCCAGCAGCTTTGTAGCGGGAGGGCCTGTTTCGACAGATACGCAGTATTTT.

V and J are TRBV6-5 and TRBJ1-3; unclear D gene. This CDR3 is built from 14 residues. The germline gives CDR1 MNHEY, CDR2 SVGAGI. Between the trimmed V and J ends, which lost 7 bases and 2 bases, there was a span of 12 bases. The CDR3 nucleotides read TGTGCCAGCAACCCGGGAAGAGCTGGAAACACCATATATTTT. It yields the protein CASNPGRAGNTIYF.

V is TRBV4-1 and J is TRBJ2-5, with 7 bases aligning to TRBD1. The CDR3 runs to 15 residues. After removal of 4 bases from V and 5 bases from J, the junction contained 10 bases not matched to a gene. Germline V lookup: CDR1 MGHRA, CDR2 YSYEKL. The CDR3, as DNA: TGCGCCAGCAGCCGGCTAGAGGGGGCGTGGGAGACCCAGTACTTC. Its translation is CASSRLEGAWETQYF.

The chain carries TRBV30 and TRBJ2-6; no clear D. CDR1 GTSNPN and CDR2 SVGIG come from the germline V gene (reference sequence). Trimming shortened V by 4 bases and J by 4 bases, and 11 bases separated the two germline ends. There are 14 residues in the CDR3. In nucleotides, the CDR3 is TGTGCCTGGAATGAAATGGGCGGGGCCAACGTCCTGACTTTC. Translated: CAWNEMGGANVLTF.

The V gene is TRBV7-9, the J gene TRBJ1-3, with 7 bases that match TRBD1. The CDR3 consists of 17 residues. The junction had 10 bases not matched to a gene; V was cut back by 5 bases and J by 0 bases. The germline V gene has CDR1 SEHNR and CDR2 FQNEAQ (reference sequence). CDR3 nucleotide sequence: TGTGCCAGCAGCCCCAGGGGGGCCACAGACTCTGGAAACACCATATATTTT. Its translation: CASSPRGATDSGNTIYF.

The genes are TRBV5-1 and TRBJ2-2; 11 nucleotides align to TRBD2. Germline V gives CDR1 SGHRS, CDR2 YFSETQ. The CDR3 extends over 15 amino acids. Trimming took 4 bases from V and 4 from J; bases not matched to a gene: 3. The CDR3 region has the DNA TGCGCCAGCAGCCTGACTAGCGGGGTCACCGGGGAGCTGTTTTTT. Translating it yields CASSLTSGVTGELFF.

The chain links TRBV7-9 to TRBJ2-3; 8 bases are a match to TRBD1. The trim removed 5 bases at V and 3 bases at J, leaving 7 bases unmatched. Germline CDR1 and CDR2: SEHNR and FQNEAQ (reference sequence). This CDR3 region has 15 residues. The CDR3 nucleotides read TGTGCCAGCAGCCAGGGGGCGGGACGGACAGATACGCAGTATTTT. Amino acid sequence: CASSQGAGRTDTQYF.